This T cell receptor beta chain was identified during a study of beta chain features in type 1 diabetes. This clone was found a few times. The antigen is unknown. Purity (above 95%) was reached by all sorted populations. Sequenced material consisted of expressed TCRB transcripts (all of the isolated RNA was reverse transcribed). Assay: immunoSEQ multiplex PCR; the TCRdb copy retains only in-frame clones and omits some. The sample contains about 280,000 clones, approximately 15% of which appear only once. The germline V gene has CDR1 MNHEY and CDR2 SMNVEV (reference sequence). J was trimmed by 1 base and V by 1 base; bases with no gene match: 13. The CDR3 runs to 20 residues. Overall study results and limits: Shorter TCRB CDR3s, moderately but significantly so, were found in Type 1 diabetes patients in all four CD4+ subsets.

The sequencing input was naive CD4+ T cells from blood. The TCR sequence derives from a man between 18 and 35 years old with type 1 diabetes. The chain links TRBV27 to TRBJ2-3; TRBD2 agrees at 11 bases. The CDR3 DNA reads TGTGCCAGCAGTTTATGGTCTAGCGGGGGGTCGTCCCTGGGCACAGATACGCAGTATTTT. Protein: CASSLWSSGGSSLGTDTQYF.